The 26 T cell receptor beta chains below all came from one sample that was sequenced in a study of cytomegalovirus exposure and HLA in healthy donors. Use of 60 Vbeta and 13 Jbeta primers characterized the PCR. Profiled with immunoSEQ multiplex PCR; TCRdb holds only in-frame clones, not every one. Among over 150,000 clones listed, about 77% were seen once. Sequencing was carried out using PBMCs. These receptors originate from a man aged 25 to 40 in good health and CMV-seropositive.

The V and J genes are TRBV10-3 and TRBJ2-5; 7 positions match TRBD2. TRBJ2-7 matches the DNA end more closely, so the J call is doubtful. The CDR3 covers 17 residues. From germline, CDR1 is ENHRY and CDR2 SYGVKD. The DNA of the CDR3 is TGTGCCATCAGTCCGGGAGGTAGCGGACGCAACTCCTACGAGCAGTACTTC. Its translation is CAISPGGSGRNSYEQYF.

V is TRBV27 and J is TRBJ2-3; tentatively, D is TRBD2 (5 bases). Germline V CDR1 and CDR2: MNHEY, SMNVEV (reference sequence). The CDR3 loop spans 14 amino acids. Deletions cut 6 bases from V and 1 base from J, with 11 bases between. The CDR3 DNA reads TGTGCCAGCAGATTCACTAGAGGCACAGATACGCAGTATTTT. Its protein product is CASRFTRGTDTQYF.

This clone was seen a handful of times. V usage is TRBV4-3 and J usage is TRBJ2-1; 12 bases are shared with TRBD2. This CDR3 spans 14 amino acids. CDR1 and CDR2 from the germline V gene are LGHNA and YSLEER. J gave up 13 bases and V 0 bases, and 4 bases lay outside the gene matches. DNA of the CDR3: TGCGCCAGCAGCCAAGACCAGACTAGCGGGAGTCAGTTCTTC. Protein product: CASSQDQTSGSQFF.

In DNA, the CDR3 is TGTGCCTGGAGTCCTGGACAGGGAGACATTCAGTACTTC. This translates into CAWSPGQGDIQYF. The chain combines TRBV30 with TRBJ2-4; the match to TRBD1 covers 8 bases. V lost 2 bases, J lost 8 bases, and 5 bases stayed unmatched. The CDR3 spans 13 residues. CDR1 is GTSNPN and CDR2 is SVGIG in the germline V gene (reference sequence).

This chain joins TRBV30 and TRBJ1-2; TRBD1 matches at 9 bases. The J segment lost 3 bases and the V segment lost 1 base, leaving 9 bases of the junction unmatched. The CDR3 runs to 16 residues. Germline V gene sequence: CDR1 GTSNPN, CDR2 SVGIG (reference sequence). The CDR3 DNA follows: TGTGCCTGGAGTGGGGACAGGGCGGTATGGGACTATGGCTACACCTTC. This translates into CAWSGDRAVWDYGYTF. The complete variable domain, with remaining parts taken from reference TRBV30 and TRBJ1-2, reads SQTIHQWPATLVQPVGSPLSLECTVEGTSNPNLYWYRQAAGRGLQLLFYSVGIGQISSEVPQNLSASRPQDRQFILSSKKLLLSDSGFYLCAWSGDRAVWDYGYTFGSGTRLTVV.

The rearrangement links TRBV6-5 to TRBJ1-2, with TRBD1 identical over 9 bases. CDR1 is MNHEY and CDR2 is SVGAGI in the germline V gene. This CDR3 has 14 residues. With 0 bases clipped from V and 8 bases from J, the junction kept 4 bases outside the gene matches. The DNA of the CDR3 is TGTGCCAGCAGTTACTCCGGGACAGGGTGGGGCTACACCTTC. Its protein is CASSYSGTGWGYTF.

Notes on this clone: The junction and the germline gene differ at one end; a read error may be behind it. The rearrangement joins TRBV7-9 to TRBJ2-5; 8 bases match TRBD2. Germline V gene sequence: CDR1 SEHNR, CDR2 FQNEAQ (reference sequence). The CDR3 runs to 15 residues. The CDR3 region has the DNA TGTGCCAGCACCTTACGGGGGGGCCCGGCTGAGACCCAGTACTTC. This gives the protein CASTLRGGPAETQYF.

The CDR3 sequence is CASRPEPNQPQHF. The DNA of the CDR3 is TGCGCCAGCAGGCCTGAGCCGAATCAGCCCCAGCATTTT. The chain uses TRBV5-1 and TRBJ1-5; no firm D call. Germline V gene sequence: CDR1 SGHRS, CDR2 YFSETQ. CDR3 length: 13 amino acids. V lost 5 bases to trimming and J lost 4 bases, with 10 bases between them.

The V and J genes are TRBV28 and TRBJ2-7; TRBD2 matches 10 bases. Germline lookup yields CDR1 MDHEN and CDR2 SYDVKM. J lost 0 bases, V lost 6 bases, and 5 bases had no gene match. The CDR3 covers 15 residues. The DNA of the CDR3 is TGTGCCAGCAGCCCTAGCGGGAGCCGCTCCTACGAGCAGTACTTC. Translating gives CASSPSGSRSYEQYF.

This chain joins TRBV19 and TRBJ2-5; D perhaps matches TRBD2 (5 bases). V dropped 7 bases and J dropped 5 bases, with 14 bases sitting between them. Germline-derived CDR1 and CDR2 are LNHDA and SQIVND (reference sequence). The CDR3 is 13 amino acids. CDR3 DNA sequence: TGTGCCAGTACCCTACGAGGGAGTGAGACCCAGTACTTC. Translated: CASTLRGSETQYF.

The V call is TRBV6-6, the J call TRBJ2-2; 8 nucleotides agree with TRBD1. Germline loops: CDR1 MNHNY, CDR2 SVGAGI (reference sequence). The CDR3 has 13 residues. Germline trimming cut 5 bases from V and 6 bases from J; bases unmatched to any gene: 2. The chain's CDR3 is CASSATGAGELFF. CDR3 in DNA: TGTGCCAGCAGTGCGACAGGGGCCGGGGAGCTGTTTTTT.

The table lists this clone with a few counts. The chain combines TRBV5-1 with TRBJ1-3, with unresolved D. The germline CDR1 and CDR2 sequences are SGHRS and YFSETQ. There are 16 residues in the CDR3. The ends were cut back, 3 bases at V and 3 bases at J, with 16 bases in the middle. Here the CDR3 reads CASSSVGSSRGNTIYF. The CDR3 coding sequence is TGCGCCAGCAGCTCAGTTGGGTCTAGTCGTGGAAACACCATATATTTT.

The V call is TRBV7-2, the J call TRBJ1-2; 10 bases are shared with TRBD1. The CDR3 length is 14 residues. V shed 5 bases and J 6 bases; nucleotides not matched to a gene: 6. The germline gives CDR1 SGHTA, CDR2 FQGNSA. In nucleotides, the CDR3 is TGTGCCAGCAGCCGGGACAGGGGTCGTGATGGCTACACCTTC. As protein: CASSRDRGRDGYTF. The full variable domain, completed using reference TRBV7-2 and TRBJ1-2, is GAGVSQSPSNKVTEKGKDVELRCDPISGHTALYWYRQSLGQGLEFLIYFQGNSAPDKSGLPSDRFSAERTGGSVSTLTIQRTQQEDSAVYLCASSRDRGRDGYTFGSGTRLTVV.

The J gene is TRBJ1-1, the V gene TRBV2, with 7 bases fitting TRBD1. With 6 bases clipped from V and 0 bases from J, the junction kept 7 bases outside the gene matches. The CDR3 spans 15 residues. Germline CDR1 and CDR2: SNHLY and FYNNEI. CDR3 in DNA: TGTGCCAGCAGAAAGGAGGGACAGATGAACACTGAAGCTTTCTTT. It specifies CASRKEGQMNTEAFF.

A few counts support this clone. The chain links TRBV5-1 to TRBJ2-3; D may be TRBD2 (5 bases). The CDR3 contains 17 residues. V was pared by 0 bases and J by 0 bases, with 14 bases between. Germline-derived CDR1 and CDR2 are SGHRS and YFSETQ. The CDR3 reads CASSLERSGTSTDTQYF. In DNA, the CDR3 is TGCGCCAGCAGCTTGGAACGGAGCGGAACTAGCACAGATACGCAGTATTTT.

The DNA for the CDR3 is TGCACCAGCAGCGATAGCGGTAGCTCCTACGAGCAGTACTTC. It specifies CTSSDSGSSYEQYF. V usage is TRBV1 and J usage is TRBJ2-7; the tabulated D call, TRBD2, remains unverified against the DNA. TRBV1 is reported as a pseudogene. CDR3 length: 14 residues.

The gene calls are TRBV1 and TRBJ2-6; TRBD1 is the table's D call and was not checked against the DNA. TRBV1 has pseudogene status. The CDR3 runs to 18 residues. The CDR3 here is CTSTNRDALTMGANVLTF. In nucleotides, the CDR3 is TGCACCAGCACCAACAGGGACGCCCTCACGATGGGGGCCAACGTCCTGACTTTC.

J is TRBJ1-2 and V is TRBV6-4; D is perhaps TRBD1 (5 bases). V lost 6 bases, J lost 5 bases, and 16 bases lay in between. This CDR3 is built from 14 residues. CDR1 and CDR2 (germline): MRHNA, SNTAGT. The DNA for the CDR3 is TGTGCCAGCAGCGCGGGGGGGGAGGGGTATGGCTACACCTTC. Its protein is CASSAGGEGYGYTF.

This clone appeared a few times. The chain employs TRBV11-3 and TRBJ2-3; TRBD2 aligns across 7 bases. V lost 5 bases to trimming and J lost 0 bases; unmatched junction nucleotides: 2. Germline V gene data show CDR1 as SGHNT and CDR2 as YENEEA. The CDR3 length is 14 residues. Here the CDR3 reads CASSLSGSTDTQYF. CDR3 sequence (DNA): TGTGCCAGCAGCCTTAGCGGGAGCACAGATACGCAGTATTTT. Supplemented by reference TRBV11-3 and TRBJ2-3, the full variable domain reads EAGVVQSPRYKIIEKKQPVAFWCNPISGHNTLYWYLQNLGQGPELLIRYENEEAVDDSQLPKDRFSAERLKGVDSTLKIQPAELGDSAVYLCASSLSGSTDTQYFGPGTRLTVL.

This clone has only a few counts. This CDR3 is CASSRTSGGSGELFF. CDR3 nucleotide sequence: TGTGCCAGCAGTCGAACTAGCGGGGGCTCCGGGGAGCTGTTTTTT. This sequence joins TRBV9 and TRBJ2-2; 11 nucleotides align to TRBD2. The CDR3 has 15 amino acids. Germline CDR1 reads SGDLS; CDR2 reads YYNGEE. Trimming at V came to 5 bases and at J to 6 bases, leaving 6 bases not matched to a gene.

This chain links TRBV27 with TRBJ1-3; TRBD1 matches 9 bases. The V gene end was trimmed by 5 bases and the J gene end by 0 bases; junction bases not matched to a gene: 8. The CDR3 is 17 residues long. Per germline, CDR1 MNHEY and CDR2 SMNVEV (reference sequence). The CDR3 here is CASSKGTGPSSGNTIYF. CDR3 in DNA: TGTGCCAGCAGTAAAGGGACAGGGCCTTCCTCTGGAAACACCATATATTTT.

This chain joins TRBV4-1 and TRBJ2-1, with TRBD2 identical over 8 bases. CDR1 is MGHRA and CDR2 is YSYEKL in the germline V gene. This CDR3 contains 16 residues. The V and J ends lost 5 bases and 2 bases, in that order; junction bases with no gene match: 8. In DNA form, the CDR3 reads TGCGCCAGCAGCGCTCATAGCGGGGACGCCTACAATGAGCAGTTCTTC. It yields the protein CASSAHSGDAYNEQFF.

A word on this clone: At one of its ends the junction is not consistent with the germline gene, which may arise from a read error. The rearrangement links TRBV29-1 to TRBJ1-1; TRBD1 might be the D (5 bases). Germline values: CDR1 SQVTM, CDR2 ANQGSEA. The CDR3 is 14 residues long. CDR3 nucleotide sequence: TGCAGCGTGGAAGTGACGGGGGTCGGCACTGAAGCTTTCTTT. It yields the protein CSVEVTGVGTEAFF.

The chain couples TRBV7-8 to TRBJ2-4; the D gene is possibly TRBD2 (6 bases). There are 13 residues in the CDR3. With 6 bases removed from V and 6 bases from J, the gap between germline ends came to 12 bases. Germline CDR1 reads SGHVS; CDR2 reads FQNEAQ. Here the CDR3 reads CASRPPGGNIQYF. The CDR3 DNA reads as TGTGCCAGCAGGCCTCCCGGGGGAAACATTCAGTACTTC.

The chain joins TRBV18 to TRBJ2-7, with TRBD1 as a possible D gene (6 bases). Germline-derived CDR1 and CDR2 are KGHSH and LQKENI. The CDR3 is 14 residues long. V gave up 6 bases and J gave up 1 base, with 13 bases separating them. The CDR3 sequence is CASSPRQGSYEQYF. DNA of the CDR3: TGTGCCAGCTCGCCCAGGCAGGGGTCCTACGAGCAGTACTTC.

V is TRBV9 and J is TRBJ2-7; TRBD2 aligns across 7 bases. V was pared by 0 bases and J by 3 bases, with 6 bases of the junction left unmatched. Germline assignment: CDR1 SGDLS and CDR2 YYNGEE. CDR3 length: 15 residues. CDR3 sequence reads: CASSVGLAESYEQYF. The CDR3 nucleotides are TGTGCCAGCAGCGTAGGTCTAGCGGAGAGCTACGAGCAGTACTTC.